This is a list of T cell receptor beta chains from one sample in a study of T cells after yellow fever vaccination. TCRdb reprocessed the 5' RACE reads with MiXCR, giving one entry per CDR3 protein. The data show around 330,000 distinct CDR3 sequences, 3.6% seen once. The sequenced sample was PBMCs, obtained on the day of the yellow fever booster vaccination. The receptors shown here come from a man younger than 35 who received the YFV17D yellow fever vaccine. Both conserved end residues are part of each CDR3. D genes are given only for firm matches. Only part of the rows carry a size: once, few, many, or a class if the clone is expanded.

D	size	V	J	DNA	CDR3
-	few	TRBV30	TRBJ1-1	TGTGCCTGGAGTGTATTGAGGAGAACGTTTGAGATGAACACTGAAGCTTTCTTT	CAWSVLRRTFEMNTEAFF
-	few	TRBV9	TRBJ2-1	TGTGCCAGCAGCGTAGAGCGAGAGGAGTGGGGTGAGCAGTTCTTC	CASSVEREEWGEQFF
-	-	TRBV20-1	TRBJ2-7	TGCAGTGCTAGAGATACAAAACAGAACACCTACGAGCAGTACTTC	CSARDTKQNTYEQYF
TRBD1	many	TRBV6-5	TRBJ1-2	TGTGCCAGCAGCCGGACAGGGAATGGCTACACCTTC	CASSRTGNGYTF
TRBD1	many	TRBV3-1	TRBJ2-7	TGTGCCAGCAGCCAAGCGGACAGGAACGAGCAGTACTTC	CASSQADRNEQYF
-	many	TRBV5-1	TRBJ1-1	TGCGCCAGCAGTCAGGACCTGAACACTGAAGCTTTCTTT	CASSQDLNTEAFF
TRBD1	many	TRBV6-6	TRBJ2-5	TGTGCCAGCAGTTGGAGGACAGGCCTAGGGGAGACCCAGTACTTC	CASSWRTGLGETQYF
-	many	TRBV7-2	TRBJ2-1	TGTGCCAGCAGCTTCAATGGGATTAGGTACAATGAGCAGTTCTTC	CASSFNGIRYNEQFF
-	few	TRBV20-1	TRBJ1-1	TGCAGGGCCCACGGGGGTGCGGACACTGAAGCTTTCTTT	CRAHGGADTEAFF
TRBD1	few	TRBV4-3	TRBJ1-2	TGCGCCAGCAGCCAAGCCACAGGGGTCTATGGCTACACCTTC	CASSQATGVYGYTF
-	-	TRBV2	TRBJ2-5	TGTGCCAGCAGTGGGGCGAAAGGGCGAGGGACTTTCCAAGAGACCCAGTACTTC	CASSGAKGRGTFQETQYF
-	-	TRBV11-1	TRBJ2-5	TGTGCCAGCAGCTCTCTCCTGGGAGACTCAAGGGAGACCCAGTACTTC	CASSSLLGDSRETQYF
TRBD1	many	TRBV4-3	TRBJ2-6	TGCGCCAGCAGAGGGACAGCCGACCCAGTCCTGACTTTC	CASRGTADPVLTF
TRBD1	few	TRBV20-1	TRBJ2-2	TGCAGTGCCCCGGCTACAGGGGTGGCCGGGGAGCTGTTTTTT	CSAPATGVAGELFF
TRBD1	many	TRBV5-1	TRBJ1-4	TGCGCCAGCAGCCTACAAGGAACAGGGGGTAATGAAAAACTGTTTTTT	CASSLQGTGGNEKLFF
-	-	TRBV7-9	TRBJ2-1	TGTGCCAGCAGCTTAAGGGGGGCGCGGTCCTACAATGAGCAGTTCTTC	CASSLRGARSYNEQFF
TRBD2	many	TRBV5-8	TRBJ2-7	TGTGCCAGCAGCTTCCGTCGAGCGGGGGGTCCCAGCTCCTACGAGCAGTACTTC	CASSFRRAGGPSSYEQYF
-	-	TRBV9	TRBJ2-4	TGTGCCAGCAGCGTAGTTCCGCAACCCCCGGGTCTGGCAAACATTCAGTACTTC	CASSVVPQPPGLANIQYF
-	many	TRBV2	TRBJ2-5	TGTGCCAGCAGTGGGAGCGGTGAAGAGACCCAGTACTTC	CASSGSGEETQYF
-	many	TRBV5-1	TRBJ2-2	TGCGCCAGCAGCCCTAATCCCGTGACTCCGAACACCGGGGAGCTGTTTTTT	CASSPNPVTPNTGELFF
TRBD1	few	TRBV5-1	TRBJ1-5	TGCGCCAGCCGCGGACAGGGTGAGAATCAGCCCCAGCATTTT	CASRGQGENQPQHF
-	many	TRBV5-1	TRBJ2-7	TGCGCCAGCAGCGGGGACATCGACCGCCCTAAGCAGTACTTC	CASSGDIDRPKQYF
TRBD1	-	TRBV4-2	TRBJ2-5	TGTGCCAGCAGCCGCCGTGGACAGGGAGACCGGGACCAAGAGACCCAGTACTTC	CASSRRGQGDRDQETQYF
-	many	TRBV5-1	TRBJ1-1	TGCGCCAGCAGCTTGAGAGGCCAGGGGTGGACTGAAGCTTTCTTT	CASSLRGQGWTEAFF
TRBD1	many	TRBV20-1	TRBJ2-7	TGCAGTGCTAGACCCGGACAGGTGTTATACGAGCAGTACTTC	CSARPGQVLYEQYF
TRBD1	many	TRBV12-3/TRBV12-4	TRBJ1-6	TGTGCCAGCAGTTTAGCATCAGGGGGCGGATCACCCCTCCACTTT	CASSLASGGGSPLHF
TRBD2	-	TRBV5-1	TRBJ2-1	TGCGCCAGCAGCGCGGGACTAGCGGGGGACAATGAGCAGTTCTTC	CASSAGLAGDNEQFF
TRBD2	-	TRBV20-1	TRBJ2-3	TGCAGTGCTACTCCTAGCGGGGGAAAGACAGATACGCAGTATTTT	CSATPSGGKTDTQYF
TRBD1	-	TRBV7-9	TRBJ2-5	TGTGCCAGCAGCTTGGGACAGACTAAACAAGAGACCCAGTACTTC	CASSLGQTKQETQYF
-	many	TRBV5-1	TRBJ2-5	TGCGCCAGCAGCTTGGCGGGATGGAGACTAGTTAGTCAAGAGACCCAGTACTTC	CASSLAGWRLVSQETQYF
-	many	TRBV5-1	TRBJ2-7	TGCGCCAGCAGCTTGGACAGGGCCACCTACGAGCAGTACTTC	CASSLDRATYEQYF
-	many	TRBV24-1	TRBJ2-2	TGTGCCACCAGTGACGGGGGAAACACCGGGGAGCTGTTTTTT	CATSDGGNTGELFF
-	-	TRBV20-1	TRBJ1-1	TGCAGTGCTTCTGCACCCATCCTTGGGAACACTGAAGCTTTCTTT	CSASAPILGNTEAFF
-	few	TRBV10-3	TRBJ1-1	TGTGCCATCAGTCTGGACAGGAACACTGAAGCTTTCTTT	CAISLDRNTEAFF
-	many	TRBV5-5	TRBJ2-3	TGTGCCAGCAGCTCGCCGGATCTTATCGAAAGGGATACGCAGTATTTT	CASSSPDLIERDTQYF
-	-	TRBV12-3/TRBV12-4	TRBJ2-7	TGTGCCAGCAGTTTTCGGGGGATCTACGAGCAGTACTTC	CASSFRGIYEQYF
TRBD1	many	TRBV5-1	TRBJ2-7	TGCGCCAGCAGTACCACGACAGGGGGCTACGAGCAGTACTTC	CASSTTTGGYEQYF
-	many	TRBV10-3	TRBJ2-3	TGTGCCATCAGTGAGCGCCTGACAGATACGCAGTATTTT	CAISERLTDTQYF
TRBD1	many	TRBV7-9	TRBJ1-6	TGTGCCAGCAGCTTAGGACAGGGACTACCCCTCCACTTT	CASSLGQGLPLHF
-	many	TRBV4-1	TRBJ2-7	TGCGCCAGCAGCCAATGGGAGGTGCAGTCCTACGAGCAGTACTTC	CASSQWEVQSYEQYF
-	many	TRBV7-2	TRBJ2-5	TGTGCCAGCAGCCCCCGAAGGGGCCAAGAGACCCAGTACTTC	CASSPRRGQETQYF